The 20 T cell receptor beta chains below were found in one sample sequenced in a study of shared clonotypes between healthy human individuals. Clones were sequenced by immunoSEQ multiplex PCR, and TCRdb holds only the in-frame ones, with some missing. This table holds a few million clones, 85% to 95% found once. Sequencing input: naive CD4+ T cells from PBMCs. Subset of the sample: CD45RA+ positively selected. These receptors were taken from a man aged 18 to 35 in good health. Some clones in this sample may be carry-over from other donors' samples.

This chain joins TRBV27 and TRBJ2-7, with TRBD1 matching 7 bases. CDR1 is MNHEY and CDR2 is SMNVEV in the germline V gene (reference sequence). Losses at the gene ends were 2 bases for V and 2 bases for J; bases not matched to a gene: 9. This CDR3 comprises 16 residues. The CDR3 nucleotides are TGTGCCAGCAGTTTACGAGACAGACAGGGACCCTACGAGCAGTACTTC. Protein: CASSLRDRQGPYEQYF.

V and J are TRBV6-6 and TRBJ2-2; D may match TRBD1 or TRBD2 (5 bases each). The germline gives CDR1 MNHNY, CDR2 SVGAGI (reference sequence). V lost 6 bases and J 7 bases, leaving 12 bases between the germline ends. The CDR3 covers 13 residues. Here the CDR3 DNA reads TGTGCCAGCAGACCGGGACCGAACGGGGAGCTGTTTTTT. This gives the protein CASRPGPNGELFF.

The chain uses TRBV28 and TRBJ2-7; possibly TRBD1 for D (6 bases). Germline CDR1 and CDR2: MDHEN and SYDVKM. CDR3 length: 12 residues. V lost 10 bases and J 6 bases, leaving 16 bases between the germline ends. CDR3 loop: CAIQGSSSEQYF. The CDR3 DNA reads as TGTGCCATACAGGGATCGAGCAGCGAGCAGTACTTC.

The V gene is TRBV7-3, the J gene TRBJ2-5; D is perhaps TRBD2 (5 bases). Germline loops: CDR1 SGHTA, CDR2 FQGTGA. V shed 2 bases and J shed 2 bases, with 12 bases lying between them. This CDR3 contains 15 residues. The chain's CDR3 is CASSLEGAYQETQYF. Here the CDR3 DNA reads TGTGCCAGCAGCTTAGAGGGAGCATATCAAGAGACCCAGTACTTC.

This clone appeared once. Other DNA sequences within the sample encode an identical CDR3. The rearrangement joins TRBV6-5 to TRBJ1-1; D not certain. The germline V and J ends were trimmed by 0 bases and 5 bases, with 7 bases remaining between them. Germline loops: CDR1 MNHEY, CDR2 SVGAGI. CDR3 length: 13 residues. The CDR3 reads CASSYSRQTEAFF. Here the CDR3 DNA reads TGTGCCAGCAGTTACTCTCGGCAGACTGAAGCTTTCTTT.

The V call is TRBV15, the J call TRBJ1-3; D gene unclear. Trimming took 3 bases from V and 2 from J, leaving 14 bases between them. The germline gives CDR1 LNHNV, CDR2 YYDKDF (reference sequence). CDR3 length: 16 amino acids. The CDR3 reads CATSRSRSSAGNTIYF. The CDR3 region has the DNA TGTGCCACCAGCAGGTCCCGGTCATCGGCTGGAAACACCATATATTTT.

The rearrangement uses TRBV15 and TRBJ2-5; D is possibly TRBD2 (5 bases). The CDR3 extends over 13 amino acids. Germline assignment: CDR1 LNHNV and CDR2 YYDKDF (reference sequence). The germline V and J ends were trimmed by 3 bases and 5 bases, with 10 bases remaining between them. Written as DNA, the CDR3 is TGTGCCACCAGCAGTTCGGGGTCCGAGACCCAGTACTTC. Amino acid sequence: CATSSSGSETQYF.

This chain links TRBV27 with TRBJ2-5, with D maybe TRBD2 (6 bases). V was trimmed by 10 bases and J by 1 base, leaving 10 bases between them. Germline V gene sequence: CDR1 MNHEY, CDR2 SMNVEV (reference sequence). CDR3 length: 12 residues. CDR3 sequence (DNA): TGTGCCACCCCGGGACTCCAAGAGACCCAGTACTTC. As protein: CATPGLQETQYF.

CDR3 nucleotide sequence: TGTGCCAGCAACTGGCGGGAGGGAGATACGCAGTATTTT. It is translated as CASNWREGDTQYF. The chain has TRBV7-3 and TRBJ2-3, with 9 bases lining up with TRBD2. The CDR3 is 13 residues long. V lost 7 bases and J lost 5; bases outside the gene matches: 4. CDR1 is SGHTA, CDR2 FQGTGA, per germline.

There are a few counts of this clone. This sequence joins TRBV5-1 and TRBJ1-5, with D unresolved. V lost 4 bases to trimming and J lost 3 bases, with 11 bases between them. The V gene's germline CDR1 is SGHRS and CDR2 YFSETQ. This CDR3 comprises 14 residues. Here the CDR3 DNA reads TGCGCCAGCAGCGACGGACGGTTCAATCAGCCCCAGCATTTT. Amino acids: CASSDGRFNQPQHF.

The genes are TRBV27 and TRBJ1-5, with 8 bases identical to TRBD1. Germline trimming cut 6 bases from V and 6 bases from J; bases unmatched to any gene: 7. The CDR3 has 14 amino acids. Per the germline V gene, CDR1 is MNHEY and CDR2 is SMNVEV (reference sequence). The CDR3 spells CASRMDRDSQPQHF. The CDR3 coding sequence is TGTGCCAGCAGGATGGACAGGGACAGTCAGCCCCAGCATTTT.

The CDR3 DNA follows: TGCGCCTCCACCCGGACAGGAGATAATGAGCAGTTCTTC. Translating gives CASTRTGDNEQFF. The V and J genes are TRBV5-1 and TRBJ2-1; 7 positions match TRBD1. The CDR3 spans 13 residues. Germline V CDR1 and CDR2: SGHRS, YFSETQ. V was clipped by 10 bases and J by 7 bases; unmatched bases: 11.

With respect to this clone: At the DNA level, this CDR3 is encoded by other sequences in the same sample as well. This chain joins TRBV5-1 and TRBJ2-7; no firm D call. Per the germline V gene, CDR1 is SGHRS and CDR2 is YFSETQ. Trimming removed 0 bases at V and 3 bases at J, with 7 bases between. This CDR3 has 13 amino acids. CDR3 protein: CASSLGVGYEQYF. DNA of the CDR3: TGCGCCAGCAGCTTGGGGGTGGGCTACGAGCAGTACTTC.

The rearrangement joins TRBV18 to TRBJ2-7; 10 bases are shared with TRBD2. The CDR3 spans 15 residues. Germline V gene lookup returns CDR1 KGHSH and CDR2 LQKENI. V shed 3 bases, J shed 0 bases, and the junction held 2 bases outside the gene matches. Written as DNA, the CDR3 is TGTGCCAGCTCACCGGGACTAGCGATCTCCTACGAGCAGTACTTC. The encoded protein is CASSPGLAISYEQYF.

The chain couples TRBV30 to TRBJ2-2, with D perhaps matching TRBD1 or TRBD2 (6 bases each). This CDR3 contains 15 residues. V lost 1 base and J lost 6, with 15 bases in between. In germline, CDR1 is GTSNPN, CDR2 SVGIG (reference sequence). The CDR3 sequence: CAWSDPGARAGELFF. CDR3 DNA sequence: TGTGCCTGGAGTGACCCGGGGGCAAGGGCCGGGGAGCTGTTTTTT.

J is TRBJ1-1 and V is TRBV2; a possible D gene is TRBD1 (5 bases). The germline CDR1 and CDR2 sequences are SNHLY and FYNNEI. V was shortened by 7 bases and J by 7 bases, with 16 bases between the two germline ends. The CDR3 loop spans 13 amino acids. The CDR3 region has the DNA TGTGCCAGCATGGTGGGGATGGGGGGTGAAGCTTTCTTT. Protein product: CASMVGMGGEAFF.

The V and J genes are TRBV28 and TRBJ2-3, with 7 nucleotides matching TRBD1. This CDR3 has 16 amino acids. CDR1 and CDR2 (germline): MDHEN, SYDVKM. After removal of 6 bases from V and 2 bases from J, the junction contained 11 bases not matched to a gene. CDR3 loop: CASRRRTGAPTDTQYF. In DNA form, the CDR3 reads TGTGCCAGCAGGCGAAGGACAGGTGCCCCCACAGATACGCAGTATTTT.

The V and J genes are TRBV4-2 and TRBJ2-1, with TRBD2 matching over 7 bases. The CDR3 is 16 amino acids. Germline V gene data show CDR1 as LGHNA and CDR2 as YNFKEQ. J was trimmed by 5 bases and V by 1 base; bases with no gene match: 8. CDR3 DNA: TGTGCCAGCAGCCAAGTCTTCCAGCGGGGCAACAATGAGCAGTTCTTC. Residues: CASSQVFQRGNNEQFF.

The chain couples TRBV28 to TRBJ1-5, with no clear D. This CDR3 has 12 residues. V dropped 4 bases and J dropped 6 bases, with 7 bases sitting between them. Germline V lookup: CDR1 MDHEN, CDR2 SYDVKM. The CDR3 DNA sequence: TGTGCCAGCAGTTCCGCGGGTCAGCCCCAGCATTTT. It codes for CASSSAGQPQHF.

The chain couples TRBV18 to TRBJ1-3; no reliable D call. This CDR3 is built from 17 residues. Germline V lookup: CDR1 KGHSH, CDR2 LQKENI. The V end lost 3 bases, the J end lost 0 bases, and 15 bases lay between the germline ends. The CDR3 spells CASSPIIDRTSGNTIYF. DNA for the CDR3: TGTGCCAGCTCACCTATCATCGACCGGACCTCTGGAAACACCATATATTTT.